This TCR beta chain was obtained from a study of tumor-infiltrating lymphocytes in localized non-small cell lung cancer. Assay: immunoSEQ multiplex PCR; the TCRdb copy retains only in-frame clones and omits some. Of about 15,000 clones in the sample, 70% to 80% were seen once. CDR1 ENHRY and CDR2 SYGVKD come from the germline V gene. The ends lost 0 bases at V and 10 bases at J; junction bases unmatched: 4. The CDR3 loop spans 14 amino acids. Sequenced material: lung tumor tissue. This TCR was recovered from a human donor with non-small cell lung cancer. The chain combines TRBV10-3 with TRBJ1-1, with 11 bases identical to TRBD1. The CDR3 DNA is TGTGCCATCAGTGAGTCTACTGGACAGGGGGCAGCTTTCTTT. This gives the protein CAISESTGQGAAFF.